One sample yielded the 32 T cell receptor beta chains listed below, sequenced in a study of T cell responses to AZD1222 COVID-19 vaccine. The method was immunoSEQ multiplex PCR; TCRdb's version includes in-frame clones alone and lacks a portion of them. The sample carries more than 150,000 clones, 80% to 95% recorded once. Specimen: peripheral blood, collected on day 0 of AZD1222 vaccination. The receptors derive from an adult in good health.

DNA for the CDR3: TGTGCCAGCAGCTTAGCGGGGACAGACAATCAGCCCCAGCATTTT. Residues: CASSLAGTDNQPQHF. The chain uses TRBV7-9 and TRBJ1-5, with TRBD1 matching over 7 bases. Trimming took 0 bases from V and 3 from J; bases not matched to a gene: 2. Per the germline V gene, CDR1 is SEHNR and CDR2 is FQNEAQ (reference sequence). This CDR3 has 15 amino acids. Full variable domain (missing parts from reference TRBV7-9 and TRBJ1-5): DTGVSQNPRHKITKRGQNVTFRCDPISEHNRLYWYRQTLGQGPEFLTYFQNEAQLEKSRLLSDRFSAERPKGSFSTLEIQRTEQGDSAMYLCASSLAGTDNQPQHFGDGTRLSIL.

This sequence joins TRBV29-1 and TRBJ2-7; 8 bases agree with TRBD2. V lost 7 bases, J lost 0 bases, and 8 bases stayed unmatched. CDR1 is SQVTM, CDR2 ANQGSEA, per germline. This CDR3 contains 14 residues. The CDR3 nucleotides are TGCAGCGCTCGTAGCGGGGCCAGCTCCTACGAGCAGTACTTC. It specifies CSARSGASSYEQYF.

This chain connects TRBV7-9 to TRBJ2-7; D is tentatively TRBD1 or TRBD2 (5 bases each). CDR1 SEHNR and CDR2 FQNEAQ come from the germline V gene (reference sequence). With 5 bases removed from V and 0 bases from J, the gap between germline ends came to 8 bases. The CDR3 is 13 amino acids. CDR3 protein: CASSTGTSYEQYF. The CDR3 DNA follows: TGTGCCAGCAGCACCGGGACCTCCTACGAGCAGTACTTC.

The chain carries TRBV11-2 and TRBJ1-1; possibly TRBD1 for D (5 bases). V was cut by 5 bases and J by 1 base, with 17 bases left in between. The CDR3 is 16 amino acids. Per the germline V gene, CDR1 is SGHAT and CDR2 is FQNNGV. The CDR3 region has the DNA TGTGCCAGCAGCCCCCGTGGTGAGGGACCGAACACTGAAGCTTTCTTT. The encoded protein is CASSPRGEGPNTEAFF.

The chain employs TRBV30 and TRBJ1-1, with D tentatively TRBD1 (6 bases). This CDR3 is built from 13 residues. Germline CDR1 is GTSNPN and CDR2 is SVGIG (reference sequence). V was clipped by 4 bases and J by 6 bases, with 15 bases between them. The CDR3 DNA reads TGTGCCTGGACCAGAGGGGGACTGTCTGAAGCTTTCTTT. It encodes CAWTRGGLSEAFF.

The chain uses TRBV11-2 and TRBJ1-1; TRBD1 aligns across 9 bases. J gave up 12 bases and V 3 bases, and 8 bases lay outside the gene matches. CDR3 size: 13 residues. CDR1 SGHAT and CDR2 FQNNGV come from the germline V gene. The CDR3 coding sequence is TGTGCCAGCAGCTTCACCCGGGACAGGGAACCTTTCTTT. Translating it yields CASSFTRDREPFF.

The genes are TRBV6-1 and TRBJ2-3, with a tentative D call TRBD2 (5 bases). Trimming left V 2 bases short and J 2 bases short, with 11 bases between. This CDR3 has 15 residues. Germline V gene data show CDR1 as MNHNS and CDR2 as SASEGT. The CDR3 region has the DNA TGTGCCAGCAGTGAACTGAGGGAGCACACAGATACGCAGTATTTT. Translation gives CASSELREHTDTQYF.

The CDR3 DNA reads as TGCGCCAGCAGCCAAGAATTGGGGGTCCGCAATCAGCCCCAGCATTTT. This codes for CASSQELGVRNQPQHF. The chain joins TRBV4-1 to TRBJ1-5; D possibly corresponds to TRBD1 (5 bases). The ends were cut back, 0 bases at V and 2 bases at J, with 11 bases in the middle. The germline CDR1 and CDR2 sequences are MGHRA and YSYEKL. This CDR3 spans 16 amino acids.

The chain is built from TRBV27 and TRBJ2-1; 12 nucleotides agree with TRBD2. Germline V lookup: CDR1 MNHEY, CDR2 SMNVEV (reference sequence). The J segment lost 9 bases and the V segment lost 3 bases, leaving 6 bases of the junction unmatched. CDR3 length equals 15 residues. The CDR3 spells CASSLASGRALEQFF. The CDR3 nucleotides are TGTGCCAGCAGTTTGGCTAGCGGGAGGGCCCTTGAGCAGTTCTTC.

V usage is TRBV28 and J usage is TRBJ1-2; 7 nucleotides match TRBD1. This CDR3 spans 15 amino acids. Germline V CDR1 and CDR2: MDHEN, SYDVKM. J was trimmed by 4 bases and V by 7 bases; bases with no gene match: 12. The CDR3 sequence: CASTQDRVIGYGYTF. The CDR3 nucleotides are TGTGCCAGCACCCAAGACAGGGTTATTGGCTATGGCTACACCTTC.

The chain links TRBV28 to TRBJ1-2; D uncertain. CDR1 is MDHEN, CDR2 SYDVKM, per germline. The CDR3 contains 12 residues. V shed 4 bases and J shed 4 bases, with 7 bases lying between them. The CDR3 DNA is TGTGCCAGCAGTTCCAACAGCTATGGCTACACCTTC. This encodes CASSSNSYGYTF.

The chain recombines TRBV3-1 (or the pseudogene TRBV3-2) with TRBJ1-1, with D hard to call. The germline V and J ends were trimmed by 4 bases and 4 bases, with 10 bases remaining between them. Germline V CDR1 and CDR2: LGHDT, YNNKEL (reference sequence). The CDR3 consists of 13 residues. Here the CDR3 DNA reads TGTGCCAGCAGCCCGACGGCTGTCACTGAAGCTTTCTTT. Protein: CASSPTAVTEAFF.

This chain links TRBV11-2 with TRBJ1-1; D perhaps matches TRBD1 (6 bases). Germline CDR1 SGHAT, CDR2 FQNNGV. Trimming cost V 3 bases and J 7 bases, with 18 bases left between them. The CDR3 has 15 amino acids. In nucleotides, the CDR3 is TGTGCCAGCAGCTTCTACGAAGGGGGGATTTTTGAAGCTTTCTTT. Protein sequence: CASSFYEGGIFEAFF.

The CDR3 DNA reads as TGTGCCAGCAGCCAAATTGCTTGGACAGGGGTGTTCTCCTATGGCTACACCTTC. Protein: CASSQIAWTGVFSYGYTF. The chain links TRBV5-6 to TRBJ1-2; 9 bases agree with TRBD1. With 4 bases clipped from V and 4 bases from J, the junction kept 17 bases outside the gene matches. This CDR3 spans 18 amino acids. CDR1 is SGHDT, CDR2 YYEEEE, per germline.

The V and J genes are TRBV27 and TRBJ1-2; 9 bases are shared with TRBD1. The trim removed 3 bases at V and 0 bases at J, leaving 5 bases unmatched. In germline, CDR1 is MNHEY, CDR2 SMNVEV (reference sequence). The CDR3 runs 16 residues. CDR3 residues: CASSLDRDRANYGYTF. The CDR3 region has the DNA TGTGCCAGCAGTTTGGACCGGGACAGGGCTAACTATGGCTACACCTTC.

This clone was observed once. The gene calls are TRBV2 and TRBJ2-1; 7 bases fit TRBD2. The germline CDR1 and CDR2 sequences are SNHLY and FYNNEI. Germline trimming cut 2 bases from V and 0 bases from J; bases unmatched to any gene: 1. CDR3 size: 15 residues. The CDR3, as DNA: TGTGCCAGCAGTGAAAAGCGGGGCTCCTACAATGAGCAGTTCTTC. It codes for CASSEKRGSYNEQFF.

The chain links TRBV28 to TRBJ2-5, with D hard to call. This CDR3 is built from 15 residues. V was clipped by 3 bases and J by 4 bases, with 15 bases between them. Germline values: CDR1 MDHEN, CDR2 SYDVKM. CDR3 loop: CASSFDGVRRETQYF. CDR3 DNA: TGTGCCAGCAGTTTTGACGGTGTACGGAGAGAGACCCAGTACTTC.

This clone was observed a few times. The CDR3: CASSLDRVTLYGYTF. Written as DNA, the CDR3 is TGTGCCAGCTCACTGGACAGGGTAACCCTCTATGGCTACACCTTC. This sequence joins TRBV18 and TRBJ1-2; 8 bases fit TRBD1. CDR3 length: 15 amino acids. V lost 4 bases, J lost 4 bases, and 8 bases stayed unmatched. From germline, CDR1 is KGHSH and CDR2 LQKENI. Variable domain in full (rest from reference TRBV18 and TRBJ1-2): NAGVMQNPRHLVRRRGQEARLRCSPMKGHSHVYWYRQLPEEGLKFMVYLQKENIIDESGMPKERFSAEFPKEGPSILRIQQVVRGDSAAYFCASSLDRVTLYGYTFGSGTRLTVV.

The V gene is TRBV19, the J gene TRBJ1-4; 7 bases are a match to TRBD1. CDR3 length equals 15 residues. Germline V CDR1 and CDR2: LNHDA, SQIVND (reference sequence). The V and J ends lost 3 bases and 5 bases, in that order; junction bases with no gene match: 6. The CDR3 here is CASSMRVRGNEKLFF. CDR3 bases: TGTGCCAGTAGTATGCGGGTCAGGGGGAATGAAAAACTGTTTTTT.

This rearrangement joins TRBV7-9 to TRBJ2-7, with a tentative D call TRBD1 (6 bases). V gave up 5 bases and J gave up 3 bases, with 11 bases separating them. The CDR3 totals 13 residues. The germline CDR1 and CDR2 sequences are SEHNR and FQNEAQ (reference sequence). For the CDR3, the DNA is TGTGCCAGCAGCAAACGACAGGTCTACGAGCAGTACTTC. Residues: CASSKRQVYEQYF.

The rearrangement links TRBV3-1 (or the pseudogene TRBV3-2) to TRBJ2-1; D uncertain. Germline lookup yields CDR1 LGHDT and CDR2 YNNKEL (reference sequence). V lost 1 base, J lost 7 bases, and 11 bases lay in between. This CDR3 spans 14 amino acids. The CDR3 DNA reads TGTGCCAGCAGCCAAGGGTGGCCGAGGAATGAGCAGTTCTTC. It codes for CASSQGWPRNEQFF.

The V gene is TRBV28, the J gene TRBJ2-3, with 8 bases identical to TRBD2. The CDR3 loop spans 16 amino acids. J lost 5 bases, V lost 8 bases, and 15 bases had no gene match. Germline V CDR1 and CDR2: MDHEN, SYDVKM. The CDR3 coding sequence is TGTGCCAGCCCGCCCGGGGGAGCGGGAGCTGTAGATACGCAGTATTTT. Encoded protein: CASPPGGAGAVDTQYF.

The V and J genes are TRBV9 and TRBJ2-7; tentatively, D is TRBD2 (5 bases). CDR1 and CDR2 from the germline V gene are SGDLS and YYNGEE. V was shortened by 1 base and J by 2 bases, with 10 bases between the two germline ends. The CDR3 loop spans 14 amino acids. Here the CDR3 reads CASSVSSVTYEQYF. CDR3 coding DNA: TGTGCCAGCAGCGTAAGTAGCGTAACCTACGAGCAGTACTTC.

The chain couples TRBV7-6 to TRBJ2-5; the match to TRBD1 covers 9 bases. The CDR3 is 15 amino acids. V was pared by 4 bases and J by 5 bases, with 8 bases of the junction left unmatched. Germline V gives CDR1 SGHVS, CDR2 FNYEAQ. The CDR3 here is CASSSTQGADETQYF. In DNA, the CDR3 is TGTGCCAGCAGCTCCACACAGGGGGCGGATGAGACCCAGTACTTC. Full variable domain (remainder filled in from reference TRBV7-6 and TRBJ2-5): GAGVSQSPRYKVTKRGQDVALRCDPISGHVSLYWYRQALGQGPEFLTYFNYEAQQDKSGLPNDRFSAERPEGSISTLTIQRTEQRDSAMYRCASSSTQGADETQYFGPGTRLLVL.

The J gene is TRBJ1-2, the V gene TRBV6-6; D might be TRBD1 (5 bases). This CDR3 contains 13 residues. Germline CDR1 reads MNHNY; CDR2 reads SVGAGI (reference sequence). V was pared by 2 bases and J by 7 bases, with 11 bases between. CDR3 sequence (DNA): TGTGCCAGCAGTTACGAGACAGTGGGTGGCTACACCTTC. Encoded protein: CASSYETVGGYTF.

This chain's CDR3 is CASSMGYSNQPQHF. The DNA of the CDR3 is TGTGCCAGCTCAATGGGGTATAGCAATCAGCCCCAGCATTTT. The genes are TRBV18 and TRBJ1-5; D remains unclear. In germline, CDR1 is KGHSH, CDR2 LQKENI. V was pared by 5 bases and J by 0 bases, with 8 bases between. The CDR3 is 14 residues long.

The chain recombines TRBV13 with TRBJ2-5, with a possible D match to TRBD2 (5 bases). The V gene lost 5 bases and the J gene lost 2 bases, with 18 bases spanning the gap. This CDR3 region has 16 residues. Germline V lookup: CDR1 PRHDT, CDR2 FYEKMQ (reference sequence). The CDR3 region has the DNA TGTGCCAGCAGCAACTTCGACGGACTGATACAAGAGACCCAGTACTTC. This encodes CASSNFDGLIQETQYF.

The V gene is TRBV5-1, the J gene TRBJ2-2; the D gene is possibly TRBD1 (6 bases). In germline, CDR1 is SGHRS, CDR2 YFSETQ. V was shortened by 0 bases and J by 13 bases, with 16 bases between the two germline ends. CDR3 length equals 14 residues. In DNA, the CDR3 is TGCGCCAGCAGCTTGGTTCAGGGGAGTCCAGGGCTGTTTTTT. Its protein is CASSLVQGSPGLFF.

This clone was observed a handful of times. The J gene is TRBJ2-1, the V gene TRBV6-4; 7 positions agree with TRBD2. Germline trimming cut 3 bases from V and 9 bases from J; bases unmatched to any gene: 11. In germline, CDR1 is MRHNA, CDR2 SNTAGT. The length of the CDR3 is 15 residues. The CDR3 DNA is TGTGCCAGCAGTGATTTGGGGGAGGGCCCTTCTGAGCAGTTCTTC. It translates to CASSDLGEGPSEQFF.

The chain employs TRBV6-5 and TRBJ2-4; D not resolved. Germline CDR1 MNHEY, CDR2 SVGAGI. V lost 6 bases, J lost 0 bases, and 6 bases lay in between. The CDR3 length is 13 residues. The CDR3 protein is CASSALAKNIQYF. CDR3 sequence (DNA): TGTGCCAGCAGCGCTCTAGCCAAAAACATTCAGTACTTC.

This chain joins TRBV28 and TRBJ2-1, with a possible D match to TRBD1 (6 bases). Trimming cost V 6 bases and J 4 bases, with 13 bases left between them. CDR3 length: 14 amino acids. CDR1 and CDR2 from the germline V gene are MDHEN and SYDVKM. Written as DNA, the CDR3 is TGTGCCAGCAGCCATACGGACAGTTACAATGAGCAGTTCTTC. It encodes CASSHTDSYNEQFF.

V gene TRBV19 combines with J gene TRBJ2-5, with TRBD1 matching over 8 bases. J gave up 5 bases and V 4 bases, and 9 bases lay outside the gene matches. Germline CDR1 and CDR2: LNHDA and SQIVND (reference sequence). This CDR3 has 15 amino acids. CDR3 DNA sequence: TGTGCCAGTAGTAAGGACAGGGCTTTCGGGGAGACCCAGTACTTC. This codes for CASSKDRAFGETQYF.